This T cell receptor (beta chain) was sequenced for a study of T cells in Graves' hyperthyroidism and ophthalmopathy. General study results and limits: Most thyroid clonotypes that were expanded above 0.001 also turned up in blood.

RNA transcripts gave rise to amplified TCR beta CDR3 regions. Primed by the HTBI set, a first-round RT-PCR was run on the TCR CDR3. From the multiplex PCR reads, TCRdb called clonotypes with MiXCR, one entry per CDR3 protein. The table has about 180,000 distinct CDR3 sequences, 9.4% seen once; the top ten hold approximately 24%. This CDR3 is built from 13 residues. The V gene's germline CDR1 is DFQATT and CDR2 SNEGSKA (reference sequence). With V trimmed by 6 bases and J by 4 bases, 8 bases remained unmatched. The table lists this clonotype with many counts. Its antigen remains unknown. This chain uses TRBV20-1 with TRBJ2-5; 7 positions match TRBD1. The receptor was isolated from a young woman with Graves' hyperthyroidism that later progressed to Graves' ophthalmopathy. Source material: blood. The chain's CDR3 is CSAVEGGRETQYF. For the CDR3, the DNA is TGCAGTGCCGTCGAAGGGGGCCGAGAGACCCAGTACTTC.